The 25 T cell receptor beta chains listed next were all sequenced from one sample in a study of T cell responses to AZD1222 COVID-19 vaccine. Profiled with immunoSEQ multiplex PCR; TCRdb holds only in-frame clones, not every one. The sample consists of 55,000 to 75,000 clones, almost 90% of them appearing once. The sample consisted of peripheral blood, taken on day 0 of AZD1222 vaccination. These receptors were obtained from an adult in good health.

The gene calls are TRBV7-9 and TRBJ1-1; 7 bases are shared with TRBD1. CDR1 SEHNR and CDR2 FQNEAQ come from the germline V gene (reference sequence). The CDR3 has 15 residues. V was clipped by 2 bases and J by 1 base; unmatched bases: 4. The CDR3 DNA reads TGTGCCAGCAGCTTAATCGGGACAGAGAACACTGAAGCTTTCTTT. Its protein is CASSLIGTENTEAFF.

This rearrangement joins TRBV4-3 to TRBJ2-2; 9 nucleotides match TRBD1. After removal of 4 bases from V and 4 bases from J, the junction contained 10 bases not matched to a gene. Germline CDR1 and CDR2: LGHNA and YSLEER. CDR3 length: 17 amino acids. CDR3 sequence reads: CASSRIPRTGATGELFF. The CDR3 DNA sequence: TGCGCCAGCAGCCGCATCCCCCGGACAGGGGCCACCGGGGAGCTGTTTTTT.

The J gene is TRBJ2-3, the V gene TRBV10-3; unclear D gene. The V and J ends lost 6 bases and 1 base respectively, with 14 bases between them. The CDR3 consists of 15 residues. The germline gives CDR1 ENHRY, CDR2 SYGVKD. CDR3 residues: CAISTSERGTDTQYF. CDR3 DNA: TGTGCCATCAGCACCAGTGAGAGAGGCACAGATACGCAGTATTTT.

This clone was seen just once. The rearrangement uses TRBV6-5 and TRBJ1-4, with a weak D call TRBD1 (6 bases). Deletions cut 7 bases from V and 0 bases from J, with 12 bases between. CDR3 length: 15 amino acids. Germline CDR1 and CDR2: MNHEY and SVGAGI. In DNA, the CDR3 is TGTGCCAGCACAGGGGCGGACGCAACTAATGAAAAACTGTTTTTT. Translated, it gives CASTGADATNEKLFF.

For this clone: Other DNA sequences in this sample translate to the same CDR3. The chain combines TRBV18 with TRBJ2-5; D is unclear. Germline lookup yields CDR1 KGHSH and CDR2 LQKENI. The length of the CDR3 is 13 residues. Trimming cost V 0 bases and J 2 bases, with 4 bases left between them. The CDR3 sequence is CASSPPGQETQYF. The CDR3 DNA reads as TGTGCCAGCTCACCACCAGGACAAGAGACCCAGTACTTC.

The CDR3: CASSLAVRNEQFF. The CDR3, as DNA: TGTGCCAGCAGCTTAGCCGTTCGCAATGAGCAGTTCTTC. The chain couples TRBV7-3 to TRBJ2-1; D is unresolved. Germline V gene data show CDR1 as SGHTA and CDR2 as FQGTGA. V lost 2 bases and J 6 bases, leaving 8 bases between the germline ends. The CDR3 is 13 residues long. Drawing the rest from reference TRBV7-3 and TRBJ2-1, the complete variable domain is GAGVSQTPSNKVTEKGKYVELRCDPISGHTALYWYRQSLGQGPEFLIYFQGTGAADDSGLPNDRFFAVRPEGSVSTLKIQRTERGDSAVYLCASSLAVRNEQFFGPGTRLTVL.

The gene calls are TRBV21-1 and TRBJ1-2. TRBV21-1 is marked as a pseudogene. The CDR3 length is 14 residues. The CDR3 DNA reads TGTGCCAGCAGCACGGACTGGACTAACTATGGCTACACCTTC. The encoded protein is CASSTDWTNYGYTF.

The chain uses TRBV6-5 and TRBJ1-1; 8 bases are a match to TRBD1. The ends lost 6 bases at V and 5 bases at J; junction bases unmatched: 5. Germline CDR1 MNHEY, CDR2 SVGAGI. The length of the CDR3 is 13 residues. Here the CDR3 reads CASSRQGYTEAFF. In nucleotides, the CDR3 is TGTGCCAGCAGCCGACAGGGGTATACTGAAGCTTTCTTT.

This clone was counted only a few times. The rearrangement links TRBV19 to TRBJ2-6; 8 nucleotides align to TRBD1. The CDR3 length is 18 residues. Germline assignment: CDR1 LNHDA and CDR2 SQIVND (reference sequence). The V gene end was trimmed by 7 bases and the J gene end by 2 bases; junction bases not matched to a gene: 13. The CDR3 bases are TGTGCCAGTACCGGCGGCAGGGGGCTTTTGACTGGGGCCAACGTCCTGACTTTC. Its translation: CASTGGRGLLTGANVLTF.

This clone has just a few counts. V and J are TRBV5-1 and TRBJ2-1; 9 nucleotides match TRBD1. The germline CDR1 and CDR2 sequences are SGHRS and YFSETQ. This CDR3 is built from 16 residues. With 4 bases clipped from V and 3 bases from J, the junction kept 8 bases outside the gene matches. The CDR3 region is CASSERDRGGYNEQFF. CDR3 coding DNA: TGCGCCAGCAGCGAAAGAGACAGGGGGGGCTACAATGAGCAGTTCTTC. Full variable domain (missing parts from reference TRBV5-1 and TRBJ2-1): KAGVTQTPRYLIKTRGQQVTLSCSPISGHRSVSWYQQTPGQGLQFLFEYFSETQRNKGNFPGRFSGRQFSNSRSEMNVSTLELGDSALYLCASSERDRGGYNEQFFGPGTRLTVL.

The chain uses TRBV19 and TRBJ2-5; 7 nucleotides align to TRBD2. The germline gives CDR1 LNHDA, CDR2 SQIVND (reference sequence). The CDR3 length is 16 residues. The J segment lost 5 bases and the V segment lost 3 bases, leaving 12 bases of the junction unmatched. As DNA, the CDR3 is TGTGCCAGTAGTATGCGGCGCGGGAGAGGCGCGGAGACCCAGTACTTC. Its translation: CASSMRRGRGAETQYF.

Here the CDR3 DNA reads TGTGCCAGCAGTGAAGCAAGAAAGGGACTAGCGTCAAGCAATGAGCAGTTCTTC. Translated, it gives CASSEARKGLASSNEQFF. The chain combines TRBV6-1 with TRBJ2-1; TRBD2 matches 10 bases. There are 18 residues in the CDR3. Per the germline V gene, CDR1 is MNHNS and CDR2 is SASEGT. The junction had 11 bases not matched to a gene; V was cut back by 0 bases and J by 6 bases.

V and J are TRBV28 and TRBJ1-5, with TRBD1 matching over 8 bases. The ends lost 2 bases at V and 5 bases at J; junction bases unmatched: 5. This CDR3 is built from 15 residues. The V gene's germline CDR1 is MDHEN and CDR2 SYDVKM. CDR3 DNA: TGTGCCAGCAGTTTAGTAGGACAGGGCCATCAGCCCCAGCATTTT. Translated: CASSLVGQGHQPQHF.

This chain uses TRBV28 with TRBJ1-2; 9 bases map to TRBD1. Germline CDR1 and CDR2: MDHEN and SYDVKM. The CDR3 contains 13 residues. V shed 6 bases and J 6 bases; nucleotides not matched to a gene: 5. CDR3 coding DNA: TGTGCCAGCAGCCCTAGGACAGGGGATGGCTACACCTTC. Its protein product is CASSPRTGDGYTF.

CDR3 sequence (DNA): TGTGCCAGCAGCCGGCGACAGGGTAATCAAGGTGAAGCTTTCTTT. Encoded protein: CASSRRQGNQGEAFF. This chain joins TRBV3-1 (or the pseudogene TRBV3-2) and TRBJ1-1; 7 nucleotides align to TRBD1. After removal of 4 bases from V and 7 bases from J, the junction contained 12 bases not matched to a gene. Germline V CDR1 and CDR2: LGHDT, YNNKEL (reference sequence). This CDR3 region has 15 residues.

As to this clone: The sample contains more than one DNA sequence encoding this CDR3. The gene calls are TRBV5-1 and TRBJ1-2, with a weak D call TRBD1 (5 bases). Germline V gene data show CDR1 as SGHRS and CDR2 as YFSETQ. Trimming stripped 0 bases from V and 6 bases from J, with 9 bases between. The CDR3 runs 13 residues. In DNA, the CDR3 is TGCGCCAGCAGCTTGGGTTGGGGGGATGGCTACACCTTC. It is translated as CASSLGWGDGYTF.

V usage is TRBV20-1 and J usage is TRBJ1-2; D not resolved. Germline V gives CDR1 DFQATT, CDR2 SNEGSKA (reference sequence). Trimming took 4 bases from V and 3 from J, leaving 3 bases between them. The CDR3 consists of 10 residues. Written as DNA, the CDR3 is TGCAGTGCTATACACTATGGCTACACCTTC. Translated, it gives CSAIHYGYTF.

This clone was counted once. The chain joins TRBV5-1 to TRBJ1-5; D unresolved. Trimming removed 3 bases at V and 3 bases at J, with 7 bases between. This CDR3 is built from 13 residues. The germline gives CDR1 SGHRS, CDR2 YFSETQ. The CDR3: CASSSGDNQPQHF. The DNA for the CDR3 is TGCGCCAGCAGCTCCGGGGACAATCAGCCCCAGCATTTT.

V is TRBV28 and J is TRBJ1-2; D remains unclear. V was cut by 6 bases and J by 5 bases, with 10 bases left in between. The CDR3 extends over 12 amino acids. Germline V lookup: CDR1 MDHEN, CDR2 SYDVKM. The CDR3: CASRSILYGYTF. The CDR3 DNA reads TGTGCCAGCAGGTCCATCCTATATGGCTACACCTTC.

J is TRBJ2-1 and V is TRBV15; no clear D gene. The CDR3 runs to 14 residues. The V gene's germline CDR1 is LNHNV and CDR2 YYDKDF (reference sequence). Trimming removed 3 bases at V and 5 bases at J, with 11 bases between. CDR3 nucleotide sequence: TGTGCCACCAGCAGTGGCCCCTTAGACAATGAGCAGTTCTTC. This translates into CATSSGPLDNEQFF.

The V and J genes are TRBV4-1 and TRBJ2-3, with D hard to call. Per the germline V gene, CDR1 is MGHRA and CDR2 is YSYEKL. The CDR3 covers 14 residues. The V gene lost 5 bases and the J gene lost 5 bases, with 14 bases spanning the gap. The CDR3 bases are TGCGCCAGCAGCTACGAAGGTCTCAGAGATACGCAGTATTTT. It encodes CASSYEGLRDTQYF.

The chain links TRBV19 to TRBJ2-3; D unresolved. The CDR3 is 15 residues long. V lost 4 bases to trimming and J lost 0 bases, with 11 bases between them. Germline V gene lookup returns CDR1 LNHDA and CDR2 SQIVND (reference sequence). The CDR3 coding sequence is TGTGCCAGTAGTACCTCGGGTAGCAGCACAGATACGCAGTATTTT. The encoded protein is CASSTSGSSTDTQYF.

The chain recombines TRBV19 with TRBJ1-1; 7 bases are shared with TRBD1. CDR3 length equals 14 residues. Germline CDR1 and CDR2: LNHDA and SQIVND (reference sequence). V dropped 4 bases and J dropped 1; count of bases not matched to a gene: 3. The chain's CDR3 is CASSKTGTNTEAFF. CDR3 bases: TGTGCCAGTAGTAAGACAGGGACGAACACTGAAGCTTTCTTT.

This chain joins TRBV3-1 (or the pseudogene TRBV3-2) and TRBJ1-1; D is possibly TRBD1 (6 bases). The V and J ends lost 8 bases and 5 bases respectively, with 18 bases between them. This CDR3 is 14 amino acids long. The V gene's germline CDR1 is LGHDT and CDR2 YNNKEL (reference sequence). In nucleotides, the CDR3 is TGTGCCAGCGGGAGCGGGGGGCCCGGTACTGAAGCTTTCTTT. It is translated as CASGSGGPGTEAFF.

This sequence joins TRBV18 and TRBJ1-2; tentatively, D is TRBD1 (5 bases). V lost 2 bases to trimming and J lost 4 bases, with 11 bases between them. This CDR3 comprises 14 residues. The germline CDR1 and CDR2 sequences are KGHSH and LQKENI. The CDR3 spells CASSPRAGPYGYTF. The CDR3 nucleotides read TGTGCCAGCTCACCAAGGGCGGGGCCCTATGGCTACACCTTC.